Listed below are T cell receptor beta chains from one sample, sequenced in a study of CD8 T cells in ankylosing spondylitis. TCRdb recomputed calls from the 5' RACE reads with MiXCR, one row per CDR3 protein. The sample consists of roughly 440,000 distinct CDR3 sequences, 17% of them appearing once. Source material: blood, either unsorted or a sorted T cell fraction (not recorded which). These TCRs come from a male donor with ankylosing spondylitis. CDR3s include the opening cysteine and the closing phenylalanine or tryptophan. The order of the fields is V gene, D gene, J gene, CDR3 protein. The D gene is left open where the match is weak.

>TRBV6-1|TRBD1|TRBJ2-2
CASSGRQGSIRSGELFF
>TRBV15|.|TRBJ2-5
CATSRDSSWGLYQETQYF
>TRBV6-5|TRBD1|TRBJ1-2
CASSYGGTGRGDGYTF
>TRBV12-3/TRBV12-4|.|TRBJ1-2
CASSPDGYGYTF
>TRBV6-1|.|TRBJ1-1
CASGWDRRIDEAFF
>TRBV7-9|.|TRBJ1-1
CASSPRGTGWRDTEAFF
>TRBV15|.|TRBJ1-5
CATSRDPDTTGTQPQHF
>TRBV29-1|.|TRBJ1-4
CSVAGDPNEKLFF
>TRBV6-1|TRBD2|TRBJ2-1
CATSREVNEQFF
>TRBV28|.|TRBJ2-7
CASQKYEQYF
>TRBV5-1|.|TRBJ2-3
CASYRLAVTDTQYF
>TRBV20-1|TRBD2|TRBJ2-1
CSAQAGAYNEQFF
>TRBV12-3/TRBV12-4|.|TRBJ1-2
CASGGGISYGYTF
>TRBV4-2|TRBD2|TRBJ2-2
CASSQVAGGPNTGELFF
>TRBV14|.|TRBJ2-3
CASSQVIGVGAQYF
>TRBV6-2/TRBV6-3|.|TRBJ2-1
CASSPLPPTREEQFF
>TRBV5-1|TRBD1|TRBJ2-1
CATSTGTYNEQFF
>TRBV4-1|.|TRBJ2-1
CASSQERGGNNEQFF
>TRBV9|.|TRBJ2-7
CASSVEGQGPQWEQYF
>TRBV5-1|.|TRBJ1-1
CASRPPQGSEAFF
>TRBV28|.|TRBJ1-5
CASSFGAVEQPQHF
>TRBV19|.|TRBJ2-2
CASTRDSTNTGELFF
>TRBV5-1|TRBD1|TRBJ1-2
CASSIGQGPTNYGYTF
>TRBV30|.|TRBJ1-1
CAWSRSSLNTEAFF
>TRBV12-3/TRBV12-4|.|TRBJ2-1
CASSPKLVYNEQFF